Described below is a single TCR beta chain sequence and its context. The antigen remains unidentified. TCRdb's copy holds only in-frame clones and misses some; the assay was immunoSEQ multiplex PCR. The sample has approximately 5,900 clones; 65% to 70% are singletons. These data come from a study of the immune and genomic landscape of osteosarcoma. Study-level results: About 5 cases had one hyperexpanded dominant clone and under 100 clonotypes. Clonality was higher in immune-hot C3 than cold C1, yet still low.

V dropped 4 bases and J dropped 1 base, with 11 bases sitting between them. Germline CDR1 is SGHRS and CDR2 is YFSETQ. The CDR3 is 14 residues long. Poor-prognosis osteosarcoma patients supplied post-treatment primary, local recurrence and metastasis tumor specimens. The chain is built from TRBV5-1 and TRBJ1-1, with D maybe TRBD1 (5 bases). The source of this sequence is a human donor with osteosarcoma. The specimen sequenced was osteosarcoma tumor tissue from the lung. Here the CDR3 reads CASSEGRENTEAFF. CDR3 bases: TGCGCCAGCAGCGAGGGGAGGGAGAACACTGAAGCTTTCTTT. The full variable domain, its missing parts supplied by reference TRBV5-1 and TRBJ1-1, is KAGVTQTPRYLIKTRGQQVTLSCSPISGHRSVSWYQQTPGQGLQFLFEYFSETQRNKGNFPGRFSGRQFSNSRSEMNVSTLELGDSALYLCASSEGRENTEAFFGQGTRLTVV.